Following are 32 T cell receptor beta chains from one sample sequenced in a study of blood T cell repertoires in COVID-19. Here immunoSEQ multiplex PCR was the method, and the copy in TCRdb shows in-frame clones only, minus some. The profile covers about 90,000 clones, with around nine tenths appearing a single time and approximately 3.1% taken by the ten largest. Sequenced input: peripheral blood. These receptors all come from a woman in her 70s with acute or convalescent COVID-19.

This chain uses TRBV28 with TRBJ1-2, with 9 bases that match TRBD1. The trim removed 5 bases at V and 3 bases at J, leaving 7 bases unmatched. Germline lookup yields CDR1 MDHEN and CDR2 SYDVKM. This CDR3 region has 15 residues. The CDR3 sequence: CASSGGQGHYYGYTF. The CDR3 DNA follows: TGTGCCAGCAGTGGGGGACAGGGCCATTACTATGGCTACACCTTC.

This chain uses TRBV7-9 with TRBJ2-7; no clear D gene. CDR3 length: 14 residues. V was cut by 5 bases and J by 5 bases, with 16 bases left in between. The germline gives CDR1 SEHNR, CDR2 FQNEAQ (reference sequence). CDR3 DNA: TGTGCCAGCAGCAACCAGGCATGGGTTGACGAGCAGTACTTC. Its protein product is CASSNQAWVDEQYF.

The CDR3 loop reads CAWSVGTGGSAKNIQYF. CDR3 bases: TGTGCCTGGAGTGTTGGGACAGGGGGGTCAGCCAAAAACATTCAGTACTTC. V usage is TRBV30 and J usage is TRBJ2-4, with 11 bases lining up with TRBD1. The CDR3 extends over 17 amino acids. J lost 0 bases, V lost 0 bases, and 4 bases had no gene match. Germline V gene sequence: CDR1 GTSNPN, CDR2 SVGIG (reference sequence).

The gene calls are TRBV10-2 and TRBJ1-4; D not certain. Trimming removed 5 bases at V and 3 bases at J, with 13 bases between. CDR3 size: 15 residues. CDR1 and CDR2 from the germline V gene are WSHSY and SAAADI. The CDR3 bases are TGCGCCAGCAGTCGAGACGGAGCTTCTAATGAAAAACTGTTTTTT. It codes for CASSRDGASNEKLFF.

In nucleotides, the CDR3 is TGTGCCAGCGTAGAACAGGGTCATCAGCCCCAGCATTTT. Translating it yields CASVEQGHQPQHF. The chain employs TRBV6-5 and TRBJ1-5; D perhaps matches TRBD1 (6 bases). With 8 bases removed from V and 5 bases from J, the gap between germline ends came to 13 bases. This CDR3 contains 13 residues. CDR1 is MNHEY, CDR2 SVGAGI, per germline.

The chain couples TRBV6-5 to TRBJ2-3; unclear D gene. The V and J ends lost 6 bases and 2 bases respectively, with 9 bases between them. Germline CDR1 is MNHEY and CDR2 is SVGAGI. The CDR3 extends over 13 amino acids. This chain's CDR3 is CASRVVDTDTQYF. In DNA, the CDR3 is TGTGCCAGCAGAGTAGTAGACACAGATACGCAGTATTTT.

This clone occurred once. The chain recombines TRBV28 with TRBJ2-4; 9 bases are shared with TRBD2. The J segment lost 1 base and the V segment lost 8 bases, leaving 9 bases of the junction unmatched. This CDR3 comprises 16 residues. Germline CDR1 and CDR2: MDHEN and SYDVKM. The CDR3 here is CASGTPTSGAKNIQYF. CDR3 nucleotide sequence: TGTGCCAGCGGGACCCCGACTAGCGGCGCCAAAAACATTCAGTACTTC.

This clone was recorded once. The V gene is TRBV10-3, the J gene TRBJ1-1, with a possible D match to TRBD1 (5 bases). V lost 3 bases to trimming and J lost 3 bases, with 11 bases between them. Germline CDR1 is ENHRY and CDR2 is SYGVKD. This CDR3 is built from 14 residues. This CDR3 reads CAISDLEGDTEAFF. In DNA, the CDR3 is TGTGCCATCAGTGATCTGGAAGGGGACACTGAAGCTTTCTTT.

This clone occurred once. V usage is TRBV6-5 and J usage is TRBJ2-7; TRBD2 aligns across 10 bases. In germline, CDR1 is MNHEY, CDR2 SVGAGI. The CDR3 totals 13 residues. V lost 8 bases and J lost 5; bases outside the gene matches: 6. The CDR3 coding sequence is TGTGCCAGCCGAACTAGCGGGAATGACGAGCAGTACTTC. It specifies CASRTSGNDEQYF.

The chain combines TRBV28 with TRBJ1-4; 11 positions agree with TRBD1. The V gene's germline CDR1 is MDHEN and CDR2 SYDVKM. There are 14 residues in the CDR3. The V segment lost 4 bases and the J segment 7 bases; nucleotides outside the gene matches: 2. CDR3 in DNA: TGTGCCAGCAGTTCGGGACAGGGGGTTGAAAAACTGTTTTTT. Its translation: CASSSGQGVEKLFF.

This clone was counted once. The chain links TRBV5-1 to TRBJ1-1; D gene ambiguous. V was pared by 7 bases and J by 0 bases, with 13 bases between. Germline V gene lookup returns CDR1 SGHRS and CDR2 YFSETQ. The CDR3 runs to 14 residues. CDR3 DNA: TGCGCCAGCTCCGGTGGAGGGCTGAACACTGAAGCTTTCTTT. It translates to CASSGGGLNTEAFF.

J is TRBJ2-7 and V is TRBV21-1; the table's D call, TRBD1, was not checked against the DNA. TRBV21-1 is marked as a pseudogene. The CDR3 covers 15 residues. The CDR3 region has the DNA TGTGCCAGCAGCAAATATGGGGACATCTCCTACGAGCAGTACTTC. Amino acid sequence: CASSKYGDISYEQYF.

The gene calls are TRBV6-5 and TRBJ1-5; 7 nucleotides line up with TRBD1. Germline V lookup: CDR1 MNHEY, CDR2 SVGAGI. The CDR3 covers 14 residues. Trimming took 8 bases from V and 0 from J; bases not matched to a gene: 4. CDR3 protein: CASQQGTSNQPQHF. CDR3 sequence (DNA): TGTGCCAGCCAACAGGGGACTAGCAATCAGCCCCAGCATTTT.

This chain uses TRBV7-6 with TRBJ2-5; 10 nucleotides align to TRBD2. CDR1 is SGHVS and CDR2 is FNYEAQ in the germline V gene. V trimming: 4 bases; J trimming: 7 bases; junction bases outside the gene matches: 15. CDR3 length equals 17 residues. The chain's CDR3 is CASSSGLSGRPLATQYF. CDR3 coding DNA: TGTGCCAGCAGCTCCGGACTTAGCGGGAGGCCGCTGGCGACCCAGTACTTC.

The chain couples TRBV28 to TRBJ1-2; the D gene is possibly TRBD1 (5 bases). The CDR3 covers 12 residues. V lost 8 bases and J lost 8, with 15 bases in between. Germline CDR1 and CDR2: MDHEN and SYDVKM. DNA for the CDR3: TGTGCCAGCTTGGGACTTGGGGGAGGCTACACCTTC. Protein: CASLGLGGGYTF.

The gene calls are TRBV15 and TRBJ1-5, with D perhaps matching TRBD1 (5 bases). Germline CDR1 is LNHNV and CDR2 is YYDKDF (reference sequence). V gave up 4 bases and J gave up 5 bases, with 15 bases separating them. The CDR3 sequence is 15 residues long. DNA of the CDR3: TGTGCCACCAGCACGATTCTTACAGGTTATCAGCCCCAGCATTTT. This translates into CATSTILTGYQPQHF.

The chain links TRBV7-2 to TRBJ2-5, with D perhaps matching TRBD1 (6 bases). This CDR3 comprises 14 residues. The germline V gene has CDR1 SGHTA and CDR2 FQGNSA. V dropped 7 bases and J dropped 5 bases, with 17 bases sitting between them. The CDR3 nucleotides read TGTGCCAGCACGAGCAGATACAGGGTGGAGACCCAGTACTTC. Translated: CASTSRYRVETQYF.

The rearrangement uses TRBV7-9 and TRBJ1-1; D gene uncertain. Trimming removed 2 bases from V and 7 bases from J, with 20 bases in between. This CDR3 has 16 amino acids. From germline, CDR1 is SEHNR and CDR2 FQNEAQ (reference sequence). The CDR3 here is CASSLPSEGREGEAFF. CDR3 bases: TGTGCCAGCAGCTTACCTTCGGAGGGAAGGGAAGGTGAAGCTTTCTTT.

The CDR3 sequence is CASSGLSGETSNQPQHF. The CDR3 DNA follows: TGTGCCAGCAGTGGCCTCTCAGGCGAAACTAGCAATCAGCCCCAGCATTTT. The chain uses TRBV25-1 and TRBJ1-5; D call uncertain. CDR3 length: 17 amino acids. V lost 4 bases and J lost 0, with 16 bases in between. Germline lookup yields CDR1 MGHDK and CDR2 SYGVNS.

The chain recombines TRBV27 with TRBJ2-1; a possible D gene is TRBD1 (5 bases). The V end lost 5 bases, the J end lost 3 bases, and 17 bases lay between the germline ends. CDR3 size: 16 residues. Germline V lookup: CDR1 MNHEY, CDR2 SMNVEV (reference sequence). CDR3 sequence (DNA): TGTGCCAGCAGTCCACGACAGCACACCTTCTACAATGAGCAGTTCTTC. This gives the protein CASSPRQHTFYNEQFF.

This sequence joins TRBV3-1 (or the pseudogene TRBV3-2) and TRBJ2-5; 7 bases fit TRBD2. The CDR3 is 16 amino acids. Trimming at V came to 3 bases and at J to 2 bases, leaving 9 bases not matched to a gene. Germline CDR1 and CDR2: LGHDT and YNNKEL (reference sequence). CDR3 DNA: TGTGCCAGCAGCCATCTTGGGCGGGGGTTGCAAGAGACCCAGTACTTC. It is translated as CASSHLGRGLQETQYF.

The V and J genes are TRBV12-3 or TRBV12-4 and TRBJ2-5, with D hard to call. The CDR3 spans 11 residues. The V gene lost 2 bases and the J gene lost 12 bases, with 10 bases spanning the gap. The CDR3: CASSLLRQKYF. CDR3 in DNA: TGTGCCAGCAGTTTATTAAGACAAAAGTACTTC.

The genes are TRBV5-1 and TRBJ2-7, with TRBD1 matching 9 bases. Unmatched junction bases numbered 5, after V lost 0 bases and J lost 4 bases. CDR3 length: 15 amino acids. Germline lookup yields CDR1 SGHRS and CDR2 YFSETQ. The CDR3 protein is CASSLEWTGVYEQYF. DNA for the CDR3: TGCGCCAGCAGCTTGGAGTGGACAGGGGTTTACGAGCAGTACTTC. The entire variable domain, with the rest obtained from reference TRBV5-1 and TRBJ2-7, is as follows: KAGVTQTPRYLIKTRGQQVTLSCSPISGHRSVSWYQQTPGQGLQFLFEYFSETQRNKGNFPGRFSGRQFSNSRSEMNVSTLELGDSALYLCASSLEWTGVYEQYFGPGTRLTVT.

This clone was observed once. The rearrangement joins TRBV19 to TRBJ1-5, with D unresolved. The V gene lost 0 bases and the J gene lost 5 bases, with 8 bases spanning the gap. The CDR3 is 14 amino acids. Germline V gene sequence: CDR1 LNHDA, CDR2 SQIVND (reference sequence). DNA for the CDR3: TGTGCCAGTAGTATAGAGGGAGGGTATCAGCCCCAGCATTTT. Its protein product is CASSIEGGYQPQHF. Full variable domain (rest looked up from reference TRBV19 and TRBJ1-5): DGGITQSPKYLFRKEGQNVTLSCEQNLNHDAMYWYRQDPGQGLRLIYYSQIVNDFQKGDIAEGYSVSREKKESFPLTVTSAQKNPTAFYLCASSIEGGYQPQHFGDGTRLSIL.

The rearrangement uses TRBV20-1 and TRBJ1-5; 7 nucleotides match TRBD1. Germline CDR1 DFQATT, CDR2 SNEGSKA (reference sequence). V lost 3 bases, J lost 3 bases, and 2 bases stayed unmatched. The CDR3 spans 13 residues. CDR3 sequence: CSASDRVNQPQHF. The CDR3, as DNA: TGCAGTGCTAGTGACAGGGTCAATCAGCCCCAGCATTTT.

This chain uses TRBV10-3 with TRBJ2-1; D might be TRBD2 (5 bases). Trimming took off 0 bases at V and 10 bases at J, with 13 bases between the two ends. Germline CDR1 ENHRY, CDR2 SYGVKD. This CDR3 is 14 amino acids long. CDR3 sequence: CAISESSRRGEQFF. DNA of the CDR3: TGTGCCATCAGTGAGTCCTCGCGACGCGGGGAGCAGTTCTTC.

The chain carries TRBV7-9 and TRBJ2-5, with 14 nucleotides matching TRBD2. In germline, CDR1 is SEHNR, CDR2 FQNEAQ (reference sequence). With 5 bases clipped from V and 4 bases from J, the junction kept 6 bases outside the gene matches. This CDR3 has 16 residues. The CDR3 here is CASSLGLAGGGETQYF. DNA of the CDR3: TGTGCCAGCAGCCTCGGACTAGCGGGAGGCGGAGAGACCCAGTACTTC.

The chain carries TRBV6-5 and TRBJ1-5; D may be TRBD1 (6 bases). There are 15 residues in the CDR3. Germline loops: CDR1 MNHEY, CDR2 SVGAGI. The V end lost 0 bases, the J end lost 4 bases, and 10 bases lay between the germline ends. CDR3 sequence (DNA): TGTGCCAGCAGTTACTCTGGGGGCCTGAATCAGCCCCAGCATTTT. Protein sequence: CASSYSGGLNQPQHF.

The J gene is TRBJ2-1, the V gene TRBV27; 12 positions agree with TRBD2. The V segment lost 3 bases and the J segment 2 bases; nucleotides outside the gene matches: 5. This CDR3 region has 17 residues. Germline lookup yields CDR1 MNHEY and CDR2 SMNVEV (reference sequence). The CDR3 sequence: CASSFLAGGPTYNEQFF. Written as DNA, the CDR3 is TGTGCCAGCAGTTTTCTAGCGGGAGGGCCGACCTACAATGAGCAGTTCTTC.

This clone was observed a single time. The rearrangement links TRBV12-3 or TRBV12-4 to TRBJ1-1; possibly TRBD1 for D (6 bases). V dropped 5 bases and J dropped 6 bases, with 13 bases sitting between them. The CDR3 sequence is 13 residues long. The DNA for the CDR3 is TGTGCCAGCAGTCAGACAGGTATTTCTGAAGCTTTCTTT. Its translation: CASSQTGISEAFF.

The chain links TRBV18 to TRBJ1-1; 11 positions agree with TRBD1. The CDR3 is made up of 17 amino acids. V dropped 0 bases and J dropped 1; count of bases not matched to a gene: 4. From germline, CDR1 is KGHSH and CDR2 LQKENI. As DNA, the CDR3 is TGTGCCAGCTCACCACCCTGGACAGGGGGCTCGAACACTGAAGCTTTCTTT. The encoded protein is CASSPPWTGGSNTEAFF.

This chain links TRBV18 with TRBJ1-5; TRBD1 matches at 7 bases. The CDR3 is 18 residues long. Trimming took 3 bases from V and 0 from J; bases not matched to a gene: 11. Germline lookup yields CDR1 KGHSH and CDR2 LQKENI. CDR3 nucleotides: TGTGCCAGCTCACCCTCAGGGGGAGACCGGGATAGCAATCAGCCCCAGCATTTT. It translates to CASSPSGGDRDSNQPQHF. Full variable domain (outside the CDR3, taken from reference TRBV18 and TRBJ1-5): NAGVMQNPRHLVRRRGQEARLRCSPMKGHSHVYWYRQLPEEGLKFMVYLQKENIIDESGMPKERFSAEFPKEGPSILRIQQVVRGDSAAYFCASSPSGGDRDSNQPQHFGDGTRLSIL.